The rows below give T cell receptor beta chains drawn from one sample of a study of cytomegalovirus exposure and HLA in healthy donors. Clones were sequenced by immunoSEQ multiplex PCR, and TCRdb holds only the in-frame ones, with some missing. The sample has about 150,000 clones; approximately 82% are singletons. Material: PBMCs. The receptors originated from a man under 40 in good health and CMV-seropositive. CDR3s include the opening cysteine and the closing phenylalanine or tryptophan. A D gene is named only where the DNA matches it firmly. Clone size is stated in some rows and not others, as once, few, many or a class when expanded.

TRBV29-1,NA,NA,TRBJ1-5,TGCAGCGTTGAATCCCCAAATCAGCCCCAGCATTTT,CSVESPNQPQHF
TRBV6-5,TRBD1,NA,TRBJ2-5,TGTGCCAGCAGTCCGGACAGGATCCAAGAGACCCAGTACTTC,CASSPDRIQETQYF
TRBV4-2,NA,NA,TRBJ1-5,TGTGCCAGCAGCCAATATGGCGGGGGAGATCAGCCCCAGCATTTT,CASSQYGGGDQPQHF
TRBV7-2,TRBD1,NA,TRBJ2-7,TGTGCCAGCAGCTGGGACAGGGGACACTCGGGCTCCTACGAGCAGTACTTC,CASSWDRGHSGSYEQYF
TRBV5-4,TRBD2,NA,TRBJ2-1,TGTGCCAGCAGGTTAGCGGGGAGCTCCTACAATGAGCAGTTCTTC,CASRLAGSSYNEQFF
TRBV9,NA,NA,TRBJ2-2,TGTGCCAGCAGCGATCGGGGAACGTACACCGGGGAGCTGTTTTTT,CASSDRGTYTGELFF
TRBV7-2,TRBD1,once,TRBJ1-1,TGTGCCAGCAGTCTAGCGGGGACAGGGAACACTGAAGCTTTCTTT,CASSLAGTGNTEAFF
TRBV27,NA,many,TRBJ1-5,TGTGCCAGCAGTTCTCTTCAGGGCGCTTTGAATCAGCCCCAGCATTTT,CASSSLQGALNQPQHF
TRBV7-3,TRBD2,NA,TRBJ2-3,TGTGCCAGCAGCTTACTAGCGGGAGTGACAGATACGCAGTATTTT,CASSLLAGVTDTQYF
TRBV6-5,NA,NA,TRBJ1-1,TGTGCCAGCAGTTACGATCAGGGGCTCACTGAAGCTTTCTTT,CASSYDQGLTEAFF
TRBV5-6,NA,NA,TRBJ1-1,TGTGCCAGCAGCATAAACAGGGTGCGGAACACTGAAGCTTTCTTT,CASSINRVRNTEAFF
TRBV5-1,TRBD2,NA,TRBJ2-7,TGCGCCAGCAGCTTGGCCGGACTAGCGGGAGTGTGGGAGCAGTACTTC,CASSLAGLAGVWEQYF
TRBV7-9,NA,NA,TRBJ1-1,TGTGCCAGCAGCCCTACAGAGAACACTGAAGCTTTCTTT,CASSPTENTEAFF
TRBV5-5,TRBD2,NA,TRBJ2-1,TGTGCCAGCAGCGCGACTAGCGGCCCCTCCTACAATGAGCAGTTCTTC,CASSATSGPSYNEQFF
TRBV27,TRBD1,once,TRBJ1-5,TGTGCCAGCAGTCGGGACAGTGGCAATCAGCCCCAGCATTTT,CASSRDSGNQPQHF
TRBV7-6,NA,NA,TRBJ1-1,TGTGCCAGCAGCTTGCAGGGGTGGACTGAAGCTTTCTTT,CASSLQGWTEAFF